The rows below give T cell receptor beta chains drawn from one sample of a study of T cells after posttransplantation cyclophosphamide. Using immunoSEQ multiplex PCR, the repertoire was profiled, and TCRdb retains in-frame clones only, with some absent. The data show tens of thousands of clones, with none appearing a single time. The sample consisted of PBMCs. The receptor source for this set is a woman aged 25 to 39 in good health and a related stem cell transplant donor. Each CDR3 is given with its conserved first and last residue. D genes are given only for firm matches. Not all rows give a size; the values are once, few, many and, for expanded clones, a class.

clone_size: many
d_call: .
v_call: TRBV4-1
j_call: TRBJ1-1
cdr3_aa: CASSQGSDSDRLNTEAFF
cdr3_nt: TGCGCCAGCAGCCAAGGGTCCGATTCCGACAGGCTGAACACTGAAGCTTTCTTT

clone_size: many
d_call: .
v_call: TRBV7-2
j_call: TRBJ2-1
cdr3_aa: CASSPPGLAYNEQFF
cdr3_nt: TGTGCCAGCAGCCCCCCAGGGTTGGCGTACAATGAGCAGTTCTTC

clone_size: many
d_call: TRBD1
v_call: TRBV19
j_call: TRBJ2-2
cdr3_aa: CASSHRGLGTGELFF
cdr3_nt: TGTGCCAGTAGTCACAGGGGGCTGGGGACCGGGGAGCTGTTTTTT

clone_size: many
d_call: TRBD1
v_call: TRBV5-6
j_call: TRBJ1-2
cdr3_aa: CASSFRGAGQMPYTF
cdr3_nt: TGTGCCAGCAGCTTTCGGGGTGCGGGACAGATGCCCTACACCTTC

clone_size: many
d_call: .
v_call: TRBV7-3
j_call: TRBJ2-1
cdr3_aa: CASSLPGRYNEQFF
cdr3_nt: TGTGCCAGCAGCTTACCAGGGAGATACAATGAGCAGTTCTTC

clone_size: many
d_call: TRBD1
v_call: TRBV5-1
j_call: TRBJ2-7
cdr3_aa: CASGPGQTYEQYF
cdr3_nt: TGCGCCAGCGGGCCGGGACAGACCTACGAGCAGTACTTC

clone_size: many
d_call: TRBD2
v_call: TRBV6-6
j_call: TRBJ2-7
cdr3_aa: CASRLAGTYEQYF
cdr3_nt: TGTGCCAGCCGTTTAGCGGGAACCTACGAGCAGTACTTC

clone_size: few
d_call: .
v_call: TRBV12-3/TRBV12-4
j_call: TRBJ2-5
cdr3_aa: CASSLFSETQYF
cdr3_nt: TGTGCCAGCAGTTTGTTCTCAGAGACCCAGTACTTC

clone_size: many
d_call: TRBD1
v_call: TRBV12-3/TRBV12-4
j_call: TRBJ1-1
cdr3_aa: CASSFDRGGTEAFF
cdr3_nt: TGTGCCAGCAGTTTTGACAGGGGCGGCACTGAAGCTTTCTTT

clone_size: many
d_call: TRBD2
v_call: TRBV7-2
j_call: TRBJ2-3
cdr3_aa: CASSPSGVRTDTQYF
cdr3_nt: TGTGCCAGCAGCCCCAGCGGGGTCCGCACAGATACGCAGTATTTT

clone_size: few
d_call: .
v_call: TRBV15
j_call: TRBJ1-2
cdr3_aa: CATSRDRGNYGYTF
cdr3_nt: TGTGCCACCAGCAGAGATCGGGGTAACTATGGCTACACCTTC

clone_size: many
d_call: .
v_call: TRBV27
j_call: TRBJ1-6
cdr3_aa: CASSLFGALGVVSSYNSPLHF
cdr3_nt: TGTGCCAGCAGTTTATTTGGGGCGCTGGGAGTGGTGAGCTCCTATAATTCACCCCTCCACTTT

clone_size: many
d_call: .
v_call: TRBV28
j_call: TRBJ1-2
cdr3_aa: CASGVGVSLSTF
cdr3_nt: TGTGCCAGCGGGGTAGGGGTTTCACTTAGCACCTTC

clone_size: many
d_call: .
v_call: TRBV5-6
j_call: TRBJ1-5
cdr3_aa: CASSLTGRQPQHF
cdr3_nt: TGTGCCAGCAGCTTGACAGGGCGTCAGCCCCAGCATTTT

clone_size: many
d_call: TRBD1
v_call: TRBV5-1
j_call: TRBJ1-2
cdr3_aa: CASSWTGQSYGYTF
cdr3_nt: TGCGCCAGCAGCTGGACAGGGCAATCCTATGGCTACACCTTC

clone_size: many
d_call: TRBD1
v_call: TRBV5-4
j_call: TRBJ1-1
cdr3_aa: CASSPNRGSVNTEAFF
cdr3_nt: TGTGCCAGCAGCCCCAACAGGGGTAGTGTGAACACTGAAGCTTTCTTT

clone_size: many
d_call: TRBD2
v_call: TRBV28
j_call: TRBJ2-7
cdr3_aa: CASSNGSPQRGSYEQYF
cdr3_nt: TGTGCCAGCAGCAATGGCTCACCCCAGCGGGGTTCCTACGAGCAGTACTTC

clone_size: few
d_call: .
v_call: TRBV6-5
j_call: TRBJ2-1
cdr3_aa: CATGQSTDAYNEQFF
cdr3_nt: TGTGCCACAGGCCAGTCGACAGACGCTTACAATGAGCAGTTCTTC

clone_size: few
d_call: TRBD1
v_call: TRBV18
j_call: TRBJ2-6
cdr3_aa: CASSPPGQGRPGANVLTF
cdr3_nt: TGTGCCAGCTCACCACCAGGACAGGGTCGGCCTGGGGCCAACGTCCTGACTTTC

clone_size: .
d_call: .
v_call: TRBV5-1
j_call: TRBJ2-3
cdr3_aa: CASSHPDRNTDTQYF
cdr3_nt: TGCGCCAGCAGCCACCCGGACAGAAACACAGATACGCAGTATTTT

clone_size: many
d_call: TRBD2
v_call: TRBV4-1
j_call: TRBJ2-3
cdr3_aa: CASSRGLAAQYF
cdr3_nt: TGCGCCAGCAGCCGGGGACTAGCGGCGCAGTATTTT

clone_size: many
d_call: .
v_call: TRBV5-6
j_call: TRBJ2-7
cdr3_aa: CASSFPGAYEQYF
cdr3_nt: TGTGCCAGCAGCTTTCCGGGGGCCTACGAGCAGTACTTC

clone_size: many
d_call: .
v_call: TRBV28
j_call: TRBJ1-1
cdr3_aa: CALTPTGLGNTEAFF
cdr3_nt: TGTGCCCTGACCCCGACAGGTTTGGGGAACACTGAAGCTTTCTTT

clone_size: .
d_call: .
v_call: TRBV5-6
j_call: TRBJ1-2
cdr3_aa: CASSLAGSGRNYGYTF
cdr3_nt: TGTGCCAGCAGCTTGGCCGGCTCAGGGAGAAACTATGGCTACACCTTC

clone_size: many
d_call: TRBD2
v_call: TRBV7-6
j_call: TRBJ2-1
cdr3_aa: CASSSGLAGPLNEQFF
cdr3_nt: TGTGCCAGCAGCTCCGGACTAGCGGGGCCGTTGAATGAGCAGTTCTTC

clone_size: many
d_call: TRBD2
v_call: TRBV18
j_call: TRBJ2-2
cdr3_aa: CASSPSRGGSTGELFF
cdr3_nt: TGTGCCAGCTCACCGTCCCGGGGGGGATCCACCGGGGAGCTGTTTTTT

clone_size: many
d_call: TRBD2
v_call: TRBV5-1
j_call: TRBJ2-7
cdr3_aa: CASSLELYGGAGSYEQYF
cdr3_nt: TGCGCCAGCAGCTTGGAACTCTACGGGGGGGCCGGTTCCTACGAGCAGTACTTC

clone_size: many
d_call: .
v_call: TRBV7-3
j_call: TRBJ1-3
cdr3_aa: CASSPLPAGAPGNTIYF
cdr3_nt: TGTGCCAGCAGCCCACTTCCGGCGGGGGCGCCCGGAAACACCATATATTTT

clone_size: many
d_call: TRBD1
v_call: TRBV19
j_call: TRBJ1-5
cdr3_aa: CASSIAGTGANQPQHF
cdr3_nt: TGTGCCAGTAGTATAGCGGGGACAGGGGCGAATCAGCCCCAGCATTTT

clone_size: many
d_call: .
v_call: TRBV5-4
j_call: TRBJ1-2
cdr3_aa: CASSSTAYGYTF
cdr3_nt: TGTGCCAGCAGCTCCACCGCGTACGGCTACACCTTC

clone_size: many
d_call: .
v_call: TRBV7-7
j_call: TRBJ2-1
cdr3_aa: CASSLGGGGAINEQFF
cdr3_nt: TGTGCCAGCAGCTTAGGTGGTGGGGGGGCCATCAATGAGCAGTTCTTC

clone_size: .
d_call: .
v_call: TRBV28
j_call: TRBJ1-2
cdr3_aa: CASSLLRGSYGYTF
cdr3_nt: TGTGCCAGCAGTTTACTTCGGGGGTCCTATGGCTACACCTTC

clone_size: many
d_call: .
v_call: TRBV12-3/TRBV12-4
j_call: TRBJ2-1
cdr3_aa: CASSHIQTGGEQFF
cdr3_nt: TGTGCCAGCAGCCATATTCAGACCGGCGGTGAGCAGTTCTTC

clone_size: many
d_call: .
v_call: TRBV19
j_call: TRBJ1-2
cdr3_aa: CASSSTVTLTYGYTF
cdr3_nt: TGTGCCAGTAGTTCTACAGTTACCCTTACGTATGGCTACACCTTC

clone_size: many
d_call: .
v_call: TRBV7-9
j_call: TRBJ1-1
cdr3_aa: CASSLANRVDGTEAFF
cdr3_nt: TGTGCCAGCAGCTTAGCCAACAGGGTGGATGGCACTGAAGCTTTCTTT

clone_size: many
d_call: .
v_call: TRBV7-2
j_call: TRBJ2-4
cdr3_aa: CASSLAGGWDSIAKNIQYF
cdr3_nt: TGTGCCAGCAGCTTAGCAGGAGGGTGGGACTCCATAGCCAAAAACATTCAGTACTTC

clone_size: many
d_call: .
v_call: TRBV6-4
j_call: TRBJ1-5
cdr3_aa: CAGEGRVNQPQHF
cdr3_nt: TGTGCCGGTGAGGGGCGCGTCAATCAGCCCCAGCATTTT

clone_size: many
d_call: .
v_call: TRBV7-2
j_call: TRBJ1-3
cdr3_aa: CASSYGGGVTGNTIYF
cdr3_nt: TGTGCCAGCAGCTACGGGGGAGGGGTAACTGGAAACACCATATATTTT

clone_size: many
d_call: TRBD1
v_call: TRBV5-1
j_call: TRBJ1-3
cdr3_aa: CASRSSPGQGSGNTIYF
cdr3_nt: TGCGCCAGCAGGTCCTCCCCGGGACAGGGCTCTGGAAACACCATATATTTT

clone_size: few
d_call: .
v_call: TRBV30
j_call: TRBJ2-7
cdr3_aa: CAWSVRVRVSYEQYF
cdr3_nt: TGTGCCTGGAGTGTACGGGTCAGGGTATCATACGAGCAGTACTTC

clone_size: few
d_call: .
v_call: TRBV24-1
j_call: TRBJ2-3
cdr3_aa: CATSDLQQDTQYF
cdr3_nt: TGTGCCACCAGTGATTTGCAACAAGATACGCAGTATTTT

clone_size: many
d_call: TRBD1
v_call: TRBV28
j_call: TRBJ1-2
cdr3_aa: CASTFTGQGRYGYTF
cdr3_nt: TGTGCCAGCACCTTCACGGGACAGGGCCGCTATGGCTACACCTTC

clone_size: many
d_call: TRBD1
v_call: TRBV6-1
j_call: TRBJ1-1
cdr3_aa: CASTLDRGNTEAFF
cdr3_nt: TGTGCCAGCACCCTCGACAGGGGGAACACTGAAGCTTTCTTT

clone_size: many
d_call: .
v_call: TRBV20-1
j_call: TRBJ1-1
cdr3_aa: CSSKTGTEAFF
cdr3_nt: TGCAGTTCTAAGACTGGCACTGAAGCTTTCTTT

clone_size: many
d_call: .
v_call: TRBV10-2
j_call: TRBJ1-3
cdr3_aa: CASSGGVSSGNTIYF
cdr3_nt: TGCGCCAGCAGTGGGGGGGTAAGCTCTGGAAACACCATATATTTT

clone_size: few
d_call: TRBD2
v_call: TRBV5-4
j_call: TRBJ2-3
cdr3_aa: CASSLAGGPPDTQYF
cdr3_nt: TGTGCCAGCAGCTTGGCGGGGGGGCCCCCAGATACGCAGTATTTT

clone_size: few
d_call: TRBD1
v_call: TRBV5-1
j_call: TRBJ2-5
cdr3_aa: CASSPGQGGETQYF
cdr3_nt: TGCGCCAGCAGCCCCGGACAGGGAGGAGAGACCCAGTACTTC

clone_size: few
d_call: .
v_call: TRBV30
j_call: TRBJ1-5
cdr3_aa: CAWSVLVGQPQHF
cdr3_nt: TGTGCCTGGAGTGTACTGGTTGGTCAGCCCCAGCATTTT

clone_size: many
d_call: .
v_call: TRBV7-6
j_call: TRBJ2-3
cdr3_aa: CASSLQHLTDTQYF
cdr3_nt: TGTGCCAGCAGCTTACAACACCTCACAGATACGCAGTATTTT